This passage covers 7 T cell receptor beta chains from one sample sequenced in a study of vaccination and CD4 T cells after COVID-19. Treatment specified: approximately 9-day PBMC culture with coronavirus spike peptide pools or control peptides (ViraFEST assay). Scientists ran DNA taken from cultured CD4+ T cells through the Oncomine TCR Beta short-read assay for sequencing. TCRdb re-derived calls from the PCR reads in MiXCR, one entry per CDR3 protein. Of approximately 17,000 distinct CDR3 sequences listed, approximately 50% are singletons. These TCRs are of unknown antigen specificity. Sequenced here: CD4+ T cells from blood, cultured in vitro, sampled before SARS-CoV-2 vaccination. The origin of the receptors is a human donor who had recovered from COVID-19.

The chain has TRBV6-1 and TRBJ1-1, with D possibly matching TRBD1 (5 bases). The CDR3 runs to 17 residues. Trimming pared 7 bases from V and 4 bases from J, leaving 25 bases between. Germline V gives CDR1 MNHNS, CDR2 SASEGT. DNA for the CDR3: TGTGCCAGCACATTAGCGGCTTCCGGGGCGAGGAGCACTGAAGCTTTCTTT. This sequence encodes CASTLAASGARSTEAFF.

This clonotype was found a few times. J is TRBJ1-5 and V is TRBV18; 8 nucleotides line up with TRBD1. Per the germline V gene, CDR1 is KGHSH and CDR2 is LQKENI. V was pared by 3 bases and J by 9 bases, with 7 bases of the junction left unmatched. The CDR3 has 14 amino acids. The chain's CDR3 is CASSPGPGGGPQHF. The CDR3 coding sequence is TGTGCCAGCTCACCGGGACCAGGGGGCGGGCCCCAGCATTTT.

This CDR3 is CSAITGQGYNEQFF. DNA for the CDR3: TGCAGTGCAATAACGGGACAGGGTTACAATGAGCAGTTCTTC. The chain carries TRBV20-1 and TRBJ2-1; 9 nucleotides agree with TRBD1. The CDR3 spans 14 residues. The germline gives CDR1 DFQATT, CDR2 SNEGSKA (reference sequence). V gave up 6 bases and J gave up 4 bases; unmatched junction bases: 7.

Worth noting for this clonotype: A read error may produce the germline difference seen at one junction end. CDR3 DNA sequence: TGTGCCAGCAGCTTCCAAATGGGGTTCTATGGCTACACCTTC. Protein product: CASSFQMGFYGYTF. The chain recombines TRBV5-3 with TRBJ1-2; D remains ambiguous. TRBV5-3 is an ORF, and what it does is uncertain. The CDR3 runs to 14 residues.

The sample holds a few counts of this clonotype. V usage is TRBV21-1 and J usage is TRBJ2-5; the table's D call of TRBD1 was not tested on the DNA. TRBV21-1 is annotated as a pseudogene. There are 17 residues in the CDR3. Here the CDR3 DNA reads TGTGCCAGCACCAGGCTTGGGGCACAAAACACTCAAGAGACCCAGTACTTC. Its protein is CASTRLGAQNTQETQYF.

The chain combines TRBV20-1 with TRBJ2-7; TRBD1 matches at 8 bases. In germline, CDR1 is DFQATT, CDR2 SNEGSKA (reference sequence). The CDR3 runs 14 residues. The ends lost 4 bases at V and 1 base at J; junction bases unmatched: 6. The DNA for the CDR3 is TGCAGTGCTATCAAGACAGGGGTGTCCTACGAGCAGTACTTC. Translation: CSAIKTGVSYEQYF.

This clonotype was seen more than once but under ten times. This chain joins TRBV6-2 or TRBV6-3 and TRBJ1-2; maybe TRBD1 (6 bases). Deletions cut 8 bases from V and 3 bases from J, with 19 bases between. CDR3 length: 15 amino acids. CDR1 and CDR2 from the germline V gene are MNHEY and SVGEGT. The CDR3 spells CASPPGGGRDYGYTF. For the CDR3, the DNA is TGTGCCAGCCCTCCGGGAGGGGGTCGCGACTATGGCTACACCTTC.